This T cell receptor beta chain is drawn from a study of cytomegalovirus exposure and HLA in healthy donors. The PCR employed 60 Vbeta primers together with 13 Jbeta primers. Here immunoSEQ multiplex PCR was the method, and the copy in TCRdb shows in-frame clones only, minus some. The repertoire includes around 150,000 clones, 76% of them detected once, and under 4.5% sits in the top ten. Germline loops: CDR1 KGHSH, CDR2 LQKENI. Trimming stripped 2 bases from V and 11 bases from J, with 15 bases between. The CDR3 is made up of 13 amino acids. Details on this clone: The antigen remains unidentified.

Study-level findings and limits: From TCR beta sequences, most subjects' HLA-A and HLA-B alleles were reportedly predicted accurately.

The sequence came from a young man in good health and CMV-seronegative. Sequenced material: PBMCs. This chain uses TRBV18 with TRBJ2-5; D possibly corresponds to TRBD2 (6 bases). The chain's CDR3 is CASSPGVEGEQYF. CDR3 coding DNA: TGTGCCAGCTCACCAGGTGTGGAGGGTGAGCAGTACTTC.